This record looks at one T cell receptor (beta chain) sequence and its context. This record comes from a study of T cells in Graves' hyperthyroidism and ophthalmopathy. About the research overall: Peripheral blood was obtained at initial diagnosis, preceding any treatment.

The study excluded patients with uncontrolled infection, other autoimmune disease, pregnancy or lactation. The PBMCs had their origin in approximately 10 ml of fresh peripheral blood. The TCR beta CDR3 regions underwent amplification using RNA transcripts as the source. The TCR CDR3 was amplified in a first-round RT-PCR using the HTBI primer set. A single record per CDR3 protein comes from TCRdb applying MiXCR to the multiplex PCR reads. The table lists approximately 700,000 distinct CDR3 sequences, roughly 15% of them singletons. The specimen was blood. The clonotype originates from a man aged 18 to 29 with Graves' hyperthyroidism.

Here the CDR3 reads CASSAGQRVKPQHF. In nucleotides, the CDR3 is TGTGCCAGCAGTGCTGGACAGCGGGTTAAGCCCCAGCATTTT. The chain is built from TRBV6-1 and TRBJ1-5, with D possibly TRBD1 on 6 matching bases. The CDR3 loop spans 14 amino acids. Trimming pared 4 bases from V and 8 bases from J, leaving 15 bases between. Germline V gene data show CDR1 as MNHNS and CDR2 as SASEGT.